This entry concerns a single TCR beta chain. The sample originates from a study of blood T cell repertoires in COVID-19. Germline CDR1 is MNHEY and CDR2 is SVGAGI. V was clipped by 7 bases and J by 7 bases, with 16 bases between them. This CDR3 is built from 13 residues. Here immunoSEQ multiplex PCR was the method, and the copy in TCRdb shows in-frame clones only, minus some. The sample shows about 160,000 clones, over 75% of them seen only once. This rearrangement joins TRBV6-5 to TRBJ1-2; D is undetermined. Sequencing used PBMCs or T cells enriched from blood (not recorded which). This sequence was found in a man between 40 and 49 years old who had recovered from COVID-19. The CDR3 DNA is TGTGCCAGCAAACGGGAAGAGGCCTTTGGCTACACCTTC. This sequence encodes CASKREEAFGYTF.